This T cell receptor (beta chain) was profiled in a study of blood T cell repertoires in COVID-19. Study-wide background: COVID-19 samples, acute and convalescent, were from the United States, Italy and Spain.

The repertoire was sequenced with immunoSEQ multiplex PCR; TCRdb's copy has only in-frame clones and lacks some. Of 120,000 to 150,000 clones listed, roughly 82% are singletons. V lost 4 bases and J lost 7, with 13 bases in between. CDR1 and CDR2 (germline): ENHRY, SYGVKD. The CDR3 extends over 13 amino acids. The TCR comes from a man at least 80 years old with acute or convalescent COVID-19. The chain recombines TRBV10-3 with TRBJ1-2, with no clear D. Input material: peripheral blood. This CDR3 reads CAISGREVTGYTF. CDR3 DNA sequence: TGTGCCATCAGTGGCCGGGAGGTTACTGGCTACACCTTC.